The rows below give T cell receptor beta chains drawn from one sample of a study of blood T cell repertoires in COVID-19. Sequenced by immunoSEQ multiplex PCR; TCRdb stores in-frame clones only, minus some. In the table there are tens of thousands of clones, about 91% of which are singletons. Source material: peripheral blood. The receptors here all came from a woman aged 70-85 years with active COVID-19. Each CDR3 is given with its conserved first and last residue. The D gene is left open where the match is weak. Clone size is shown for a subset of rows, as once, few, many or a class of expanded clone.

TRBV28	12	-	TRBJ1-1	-	CASKEQGIEAFF	TGTGCCAGCAAGGAGCAGGGCATTGAAGCTTTCTTT
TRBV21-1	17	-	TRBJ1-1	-	CASTDRGTGCMNTEAFF	TGTGCCAGCACCGACCGCGGGACAGGGTGTATGAACACTGAAGCTTTCTTT
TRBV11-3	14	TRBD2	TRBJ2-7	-	CASSSQLARYEQYF	TGTGCCAGCAGCTCCCAACTAGCGCGGTACGAGCAGTACTTC
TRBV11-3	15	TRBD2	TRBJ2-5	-	CASSFPFGGGETQYF	TGTGCCAGCAGCTTCCCCTTTGGGGGGGGAGAGACCCAGTACTTC
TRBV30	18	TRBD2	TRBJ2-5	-	CAWSRMGLAGTLQETQYF	TGTGCCTGGAGTCGGATGGGACTAGCGGGGACCCTCCAAGAGACCCAGTACTTC
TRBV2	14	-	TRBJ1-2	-	CASTTSPITYGYTF	TGTGCCAGCACCACCTCGCCTATCACGTATGGCTACACCTTC
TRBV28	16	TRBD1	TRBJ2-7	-	CASSLPRQGYDYEQYF	TGTGCCAGCAGTTTGCCCCGACAGGGGTACGACTACGAGCAGTACTTC
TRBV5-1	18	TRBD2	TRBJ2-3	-	CASSLAESGGGSTDTQYF	TGCGCCAGCAGCTTGGCGGAGAGCGGGGGGGGCAGCACAGATACGCAGTATTTT
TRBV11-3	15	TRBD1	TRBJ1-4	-	CASSLYTTGDEKLFF	TGTGCCAGCAGCTTATATACGACAGGGGATGAAAAACTGTTTTTT
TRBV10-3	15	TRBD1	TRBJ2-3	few	CAISESGQGSDTQYF	TGTGCCATCAGTGAGTCCGGACAGGGGTCAGATACGCAGTATTTT
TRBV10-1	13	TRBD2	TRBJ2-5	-	CASSASGGASQYF	TGCGCCAGCAGTGCCAGCGGGGGTGCGTCCCAGTACTTC